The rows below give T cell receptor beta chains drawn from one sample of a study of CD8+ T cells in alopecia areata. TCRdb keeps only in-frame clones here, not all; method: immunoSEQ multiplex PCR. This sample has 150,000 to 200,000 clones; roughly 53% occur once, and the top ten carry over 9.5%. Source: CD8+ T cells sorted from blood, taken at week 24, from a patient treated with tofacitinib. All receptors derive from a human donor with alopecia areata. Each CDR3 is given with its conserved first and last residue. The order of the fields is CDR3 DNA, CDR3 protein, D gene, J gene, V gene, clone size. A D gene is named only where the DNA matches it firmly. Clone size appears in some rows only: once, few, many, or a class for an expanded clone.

TGTGCCAGCGCCTCAGAACAGGGTCCTAATTCACCCCTCCACTTT CASASEQGPNSPLHF - TRBJ1-6 TRBV9 -
TGCGCCAGCAGATGGGGCAATGAGCAGTTCTTC CASRWGNEQFF - TRBJ2-1 TRBV4-1 -
TGTGCCAGCAGCTCACCCGAGGACCCAGCGGAGAACCAAGAGACCCAGTACTTC CASSSPEDPAENQETQYF - TRBJ2-5 TRBV7-7 -
TGTGCCTGGAGCGGGGCTTCCTATAATTCACCCCTCCACTTT CAWSGASYNSPLHF - TRBJ1-6 TRBV30 -
TGTGCCAGCAGCGCCCGGGACCGCTCCTACGAGCAGTACTTC CASSARDRSYEQYF - TRBJ2-7 TRBV13 -
TGTGCCTGGAGTCAGGGGGACATTCAGTACTTC CAWSQGDIQYF TRBD1 TRBJ2-4 TRBV30 -
TGCAGCGTTGAATCGGACGGCTACACCATATATTTT CSVESDGYTIYF - TRBJ1-3 TRBV29-1 -
TGTGCCAGCAGTGACCGGGACAGGGGGCTGACTGGGGCCAACGTCCTGACTTTC CASSDRDRGLTGANVLTF TRBD1 TRBJ2-6 TRBV6-1 medium-sized
TGTGCCACCAGCAGAAGACAGATCACGAACACCGGGGAGCTGTTTTTT CATSRRQITNTGELFF - TRBJ2-2 TRBV15 once
TGTGCCTGGAGTGATGTTAAAACTCTTGGATATTCCGGGGAGCTGTTTTTT CAWSDVKTLGYSGELFF - TRBJ2-2 TRBV30 -
TGTGCCACCAGCAGAGATACCAATCAGCCCCAGCATTTT CATSRDTNQPQHF - TRBJ1-5 TRBV15 once
TGTGCCAGCAGCGGTGAACGTTCTGGGGCCAACGTCCTGACTTTC CASSGERSGANVLTF - TRBJ2-6 TRBV9 -
TGTGCCAGCAGAGTACAGGGTAATGGCTACACCTTC CASRVQGNGYTF - TRBJ1-2 TRBV2 -
TGTGCCAGCAGCCGAGGCACTAATCCCGGCTACGGCACCTTC CASSRGTNPGYGTF - TRBJ1-2 TRBV7-2 few
TGCGCCAGCAGCTTGGTGGTCGGTCGGGATGAGCAGTTCTTC CASSLVVGRDEQFF - TRBJ2-1 TRBV5-1 -
TGTGCCAGCAGTGAAGCGCTTCGGGGGCCCGCCGGGGAGCTGTTTTTT CASSEALRGPAGELFF - TRBJ2-2 TRBV6-1 -
TGTGCCAGCCGCTTCGGACAAGAGACCCAGTACTTC CASRFGQETQYF - TRBJ2-5 TRBV7-9 -
TGCGCCAGCAGCCAGAGACAGGGTTCCGATTACGAGCAGTACTTC CASSQRQGSDYEQYF TRBD1 TRBJ2-7 TRBV4-1 once
TGTGCCAGCAACTCTGGTAGCATGGACACCGGGGAGCTGTTTTTT CASNSGSMDTGELFF - TRBJ2-2 TRBV4-2 -
TGCAGCGTTAGGACAGGGTCCTCCTACGAGCAGTACTTC CSVRTGSSYEQYF TRBD1 TRBJ2-7 TRBV29-1 -
TGCAGCGGGGGTACGGCGGGGGCCCTTAGCAATCAGCCCCAGCATTTT CSGGTAGALSNQPQHF - TRBJ1-5 TRBV29-1 -
TGTGCCAGCAGCCCCAGGGGGCTGTTGACAGATACGCAGTATTTT CASSPRGLLTDTQYF TRBD1 TRBJ2-3 TRBV7-9 -
TGTGCCAGTAGTATCGGACATAAGGTGGATACGCAGTATTTT CASSIGHKVDTQYF - TRBJ2-3 TRBV19 -
TGTGCCTGGATCATGGCGATAGATACGCAGTATTTT CAWIMAIDTQYF - TRBJ2-3 TRBV30 -
TGTGCCAGCAGCCTTGGAGAGAACTATGGCTACACCTTC CASSLGENYGYTF - TRBJ1-2 TRBV7-9 -
TGTGCCTGGAGTAACCCTCGCTCCTATAATTCACCCCTCCACTTT CAWSNPRSYNSPLHF - TRBJ1-6 TRBV30 -
TGTGCCAGCAGCGCGACAGTTATTCATGGCACTGAAGCTTTCTTT CASSATVIHGTEAFF - TRBJ1-1 TRBV7-9 -
TGTGCCAGCAGTCTCAACGGGGGGGCCTTTGATACGCAGTATTTT CASSLNGGAFDTQYF TRBD2 TRBJ2-3 TRBV6-5 -
TGTGCCTGGAATACAGCCTCCTACGAGCAGTACTTC CAWNTASYEQYF - TRBJ2-7 TRBV30 -
TGTGCCAGCAGTTCCACCGGGACAGGGGGCGATGGCTACACCTTC CASSSTGTGGDGYTF TRBD1 TRBJ1-2 TRBV27 few
TGTGCCACCAGTGGACAGACCTACGAGCAGTACTTC CATSGQTYEQYF - TRBJ2-7 TRBV15 -
TGTGCCAGCAGTTTATTGGGTGGGGGGGACACTGAAGCTTTCTTT CASSLLGGGDTEAFF - TRBJ1-1 TRBV27 -
TGTGCCTGGGACCGGACAGGAGGGAACACTGAAGCTTTCTTT CAWDRTGGNTEAFF TRBD1 TRBJ1-1 TRBV30 -
TGCAGCGGCGACACCAGCTATGGCTACACCTTC CSGDTSYGYTF - TRBJ1-2 TRBV29-1 -
TGCGCCAGCAGCCACGATACGTCCTATGGCTACACCTTC CASSHDTSYGYTF - TRBJ1-2 TRBV5-1 -
TGTGCCTGGTCTCTGGGGCTAGCCAAAAACATTCAGTACTTC CAWSLGLAKNIQYF - TRBJ2-4 TRBV30 -